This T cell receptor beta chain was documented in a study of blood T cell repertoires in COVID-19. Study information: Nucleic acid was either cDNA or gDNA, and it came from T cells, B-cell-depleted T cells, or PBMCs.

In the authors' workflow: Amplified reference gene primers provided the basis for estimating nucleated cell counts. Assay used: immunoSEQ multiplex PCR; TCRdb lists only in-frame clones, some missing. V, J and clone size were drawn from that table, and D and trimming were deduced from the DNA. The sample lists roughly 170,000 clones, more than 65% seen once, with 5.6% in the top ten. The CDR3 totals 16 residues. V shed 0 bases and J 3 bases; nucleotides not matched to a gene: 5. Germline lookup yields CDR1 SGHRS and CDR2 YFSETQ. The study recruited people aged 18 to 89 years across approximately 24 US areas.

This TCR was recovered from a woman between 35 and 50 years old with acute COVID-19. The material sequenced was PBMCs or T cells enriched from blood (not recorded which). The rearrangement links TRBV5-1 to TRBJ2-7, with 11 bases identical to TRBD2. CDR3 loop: CASSLVGTSGDYEQYF. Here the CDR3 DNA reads TGCGCCAGCAGCTTGGTAGGGACTAGCGGTGACTACGAGCAGTACTTC.